This TCR beta chain was retrieved from a study of Ad26.COV2.S vaccination and SARS-CoV-2 variants. V lost 5 bases to trimming and J lost 3 bases, with 11 bases between them. The germline gives CDR1 SGHAT, CDR2 FQNNGV. The CDR3 covers 13 residues. Treatment indicated: around 19 received Ad26.COV2.S at low or high dose, single or two shots; 5 received placebo; per-sample allocation not given. Day 63 after the first vaccine or placebo injection was the time point for sampling. Repertoires were generated with immunoSEQ multiplex PCR, while TCRdb's copy carries only in-frame clones and drops some. Among a few hundred thousand clones, 80% to 95% were seen once, and the ten largest hold 10% to 15%.

The J gene is TRBJ2-7, the V gene TRBV11-2; D remains unclear. The specimen comprised peripheral blood, sampled in a trial of Ad26.COV2.S vaccine versus placebo. This sequence was found in a person aged 18 to 65 who received the Ad26.COV2.S COVID-19 vaccine or a placebo. CDR3 sequence: CASSPRTNYEQYF. The DNA of the CDR3 is TGTGCCAGCAGCCCTAGGACGAACTACGAGCAGTACTTC.